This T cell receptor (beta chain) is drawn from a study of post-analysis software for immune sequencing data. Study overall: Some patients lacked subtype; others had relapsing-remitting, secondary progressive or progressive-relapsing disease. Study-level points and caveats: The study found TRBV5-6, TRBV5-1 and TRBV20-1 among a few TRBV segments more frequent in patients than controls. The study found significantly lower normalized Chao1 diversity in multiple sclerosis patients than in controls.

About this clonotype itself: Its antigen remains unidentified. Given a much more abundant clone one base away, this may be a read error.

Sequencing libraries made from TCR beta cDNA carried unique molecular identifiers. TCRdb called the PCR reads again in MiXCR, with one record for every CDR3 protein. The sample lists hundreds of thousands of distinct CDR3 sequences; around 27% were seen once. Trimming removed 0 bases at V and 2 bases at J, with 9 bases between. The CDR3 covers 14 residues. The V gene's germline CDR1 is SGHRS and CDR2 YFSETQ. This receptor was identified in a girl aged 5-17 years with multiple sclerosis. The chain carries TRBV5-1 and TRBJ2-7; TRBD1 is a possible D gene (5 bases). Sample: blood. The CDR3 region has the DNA TGCGCCAGCAGCTTGGGACAGAGCACCTACGAGCAGTACTTC. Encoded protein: CASSLGQSTYEQYF.